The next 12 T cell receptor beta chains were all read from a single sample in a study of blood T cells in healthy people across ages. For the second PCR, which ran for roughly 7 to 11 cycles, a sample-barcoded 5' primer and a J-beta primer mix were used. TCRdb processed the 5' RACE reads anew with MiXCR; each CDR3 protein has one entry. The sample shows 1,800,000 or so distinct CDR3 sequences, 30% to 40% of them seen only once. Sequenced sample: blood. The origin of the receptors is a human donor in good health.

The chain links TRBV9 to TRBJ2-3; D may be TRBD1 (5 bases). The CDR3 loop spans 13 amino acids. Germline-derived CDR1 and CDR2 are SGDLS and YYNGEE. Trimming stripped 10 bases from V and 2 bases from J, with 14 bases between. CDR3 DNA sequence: TGTGCCGGCGATCAGGGAAACACAGATACGCAGTATTTT. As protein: CAGDQGNTDTQYF.

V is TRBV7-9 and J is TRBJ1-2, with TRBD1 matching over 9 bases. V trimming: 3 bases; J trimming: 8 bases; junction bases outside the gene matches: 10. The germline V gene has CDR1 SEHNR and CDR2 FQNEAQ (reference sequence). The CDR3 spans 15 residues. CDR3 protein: CASSFRDRVWQGYTF. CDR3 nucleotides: TGTGCCAGCAGCTTCCGGGACAGGGTGTGGCAGGGCTACACCTTC.

The CDR3 region has the DNA TGTGCCATCAGTCCCTCGGGGTCACGAATGGACTATGGCTACACCTTC. Amino acid sequence: CAISPSGSRMDYGYTF. The V call is TRBV10-3, the J call TRBJ1-2, with D unclear. Germline assignment: CDR1 ENHRY and CDR2 SYGVKD. The CDR3 covers 16 residues. The germline V and J ends were trimmed by 5 bases and 3 bases, with 19 bases remaining between them.

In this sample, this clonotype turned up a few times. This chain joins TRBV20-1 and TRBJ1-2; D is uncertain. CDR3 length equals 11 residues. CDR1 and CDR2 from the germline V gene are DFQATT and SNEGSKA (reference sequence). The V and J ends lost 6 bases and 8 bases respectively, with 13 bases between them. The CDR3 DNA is TGCAGTGCCGAAAGGGCATCAGGCTACACCTTC. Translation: CSAERASGYTF.

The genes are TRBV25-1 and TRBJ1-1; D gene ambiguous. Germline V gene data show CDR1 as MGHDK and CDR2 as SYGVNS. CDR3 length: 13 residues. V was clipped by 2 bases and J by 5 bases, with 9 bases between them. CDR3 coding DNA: TGTGCCAGCAGTGAAGCTGGCCAGACTGAAGCTTTCTTT. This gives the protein CASSEAGQTEAFF.

The CDR3 reads CAISEGGSQETQYF. Here the CDR3 DNA reads TGTGCCATCAGTGAGGGGGGGAGCCAAGAGACCCAGTACTTC. V usage is TRBV10-3 and J usage is TRBJ2-5, with TRBD2 as a possible D gene (6 bases). This CDR3 has 14 amino acids. The germline V and J ends were trimmed by 2 bases and 1 base, with 8 bases remaining between them. The germline V gene encodes CDR1 ENHRY and CDR2 SYGVKD.

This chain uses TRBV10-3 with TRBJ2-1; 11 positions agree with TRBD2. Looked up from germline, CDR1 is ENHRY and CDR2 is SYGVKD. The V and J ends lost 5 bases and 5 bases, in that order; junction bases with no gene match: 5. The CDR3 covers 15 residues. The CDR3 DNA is TGTGCCATCAGTCTTACTAGCGGGGGAGACAATGAGCAGTTCTTC. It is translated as CAISLTSGGDNEQFF.

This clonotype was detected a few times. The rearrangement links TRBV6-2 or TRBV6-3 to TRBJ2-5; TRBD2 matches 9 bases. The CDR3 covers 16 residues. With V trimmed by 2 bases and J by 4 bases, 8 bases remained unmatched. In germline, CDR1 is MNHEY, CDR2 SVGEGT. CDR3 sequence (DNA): TGTGCCAGCAGTTACGTTGGTAGCGGGGGACGAGAGACCCAGTACTTC. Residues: CASSYVGSGGRETQYF.

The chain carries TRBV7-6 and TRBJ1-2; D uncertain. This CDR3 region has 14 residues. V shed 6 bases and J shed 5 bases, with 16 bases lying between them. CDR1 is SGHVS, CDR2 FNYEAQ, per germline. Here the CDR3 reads CASSFGVTGYGYTF. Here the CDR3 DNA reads TGTGCCAGCAGTTTCGGGGTTACGGGGTATGGCTACACCTTC.

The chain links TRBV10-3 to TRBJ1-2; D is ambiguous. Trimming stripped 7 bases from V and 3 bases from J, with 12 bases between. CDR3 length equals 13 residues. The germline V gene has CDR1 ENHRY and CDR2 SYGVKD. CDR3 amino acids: CAITWQADYGYTF. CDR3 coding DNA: TGTGCCATCACTTGGCAGGCGGACTATGGCTACACCTTC.

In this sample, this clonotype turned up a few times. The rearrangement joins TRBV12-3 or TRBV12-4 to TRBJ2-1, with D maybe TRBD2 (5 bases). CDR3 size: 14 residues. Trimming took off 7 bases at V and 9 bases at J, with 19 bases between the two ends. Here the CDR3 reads CASTGLGRLVEQFF. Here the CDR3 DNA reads TGTGCCAGCACCGGACTCGGACGTTTAGTTGAGCAGTTCTTC.

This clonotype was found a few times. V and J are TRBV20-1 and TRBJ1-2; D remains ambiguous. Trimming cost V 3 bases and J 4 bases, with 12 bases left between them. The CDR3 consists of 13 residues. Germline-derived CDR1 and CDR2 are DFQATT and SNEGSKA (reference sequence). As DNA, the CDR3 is TGCAGTGCTAGGGCCGGACCGGGCTATGGCTACACCTTC. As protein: CSARAGPGYGYTF.